Below, one TCR beta chain is given with its context. Its antigen remains unknown. The sample originates from a study of human CD8 memory T cell subsets. Study-wide results and limits: The overlap between stem-like memory and precursor exhausted T cell repertoires was minimal. Similarly high diversity marked stem-like memory and precursor exhausted T cells, unlike effector memory cells.

UMI-labeled 5' RACE was used to make TCR beta libraries. Original data processing: Libraries were built for TCR beta, and each one held between roughly 2,900 and 18,000 functional CDR3 beta clonotypes. From the 5' RACE reads, TCRdb lists one entry per CDR3 protein and no DNA. TCRdb, rather than the study authors, made the V and J calls. The ten most abundant clones cover over 20% of a sample with 6,500 to 8,000 distinct CDR3 sequences. The CDR3 runs 16 residues. CDR1 SQVTM and CDR2 ANQGSEA come from the germline V gene. The V call is TRBV29-1, the J call TRBJ2-3; TCRdb designates TRBD2, a call that cannot be tested without DNA. The specimen sequenced was CD8+ T cells from PBMCs. This clonotype originated in a human donor in good health. The CDR3 is CSVDPRLARGGDTQYF.